These 13 T cell receptor beta chains came from one sample sequenced in a study of shared clonotypes between healthy human individuals. Clones were read by immunoSEQ multiplex PCR, and TCRdb kept only the in-frame ones, dropping some. This sample has about 2,500,000 clones, with more than 80% found just once. Specimen: naive CD4+ T cells sorted from blood. Subset: CD45RA+ positively selected. These receptors all come from a man aged 18 to 29 in good health.

V is TRBV9 and J is TRBJ2-6; D might be TRBD2 (5 bases). From germline, CDR1 is SGDLS and CDR2 YYNGEE. Trimming pared 2 bases from V and 1 base from J, leaving 13 bases between. The length of the CDR3 is 17 residues. The CDR3 protein is CASSVPRGFSGANVLTF. The CDR3 nucleotides are TGTGCCAGCAGCGTTCCGAGAGGGTTTTCTGGGGCCAACGTCCTGACTTTC.

V is TRBV5-1 and J is TRBJ1-6; D might be TRBD1 (5 bases). The length of the CDR3 is 14 residues. V gave up 4 bases and J gave up 2 bases, with 7 bases separating them. Germline lookup yields CDR1 SGHRS and CDR2 YFSETQ. The CDR3 DNA reads TGCGCCAGCAGCGTGGACACCTATAATTCACCCCTCCACTTT. Translating it yields CASSVDTYNSPLHF.

The V call is TRBV5-1, the J call TRBJ2-3, with TRBD1 identical over 9 bases. CDR1 SGHRS and CDR2 YFSETQ come from the germline V gene. Losses at the gene ends were 3 bases for V and 4 bases for J; bases not matched to a gene: 9. This CDR3 contains 16 residues. The CDR3 sequence: CASSSDGTGRSDTQYF. Here the CDR3 DNA reads TGCGCCAGCAGCTCGGACGGGACAGGGAGGTCAGATACGCAGTATTTT.

The chain employs TRBV7-3 and TRBJ2-2; 7 bases match TRBD1. The CDR3 is made up of 14 amino acids. The J segment lost 5 bases and the V segment lost 2 bases, leaving 2 bases of the junction unmatched. CDR1 SGHTA and CDR2 FQGTGA come from the germline V gene. As DNA, the CDR3 is TGTGCCAGCAGCTTAGGACAGGCTACCGGGGAGCTGTTTTTT. It is translated as CASSLGQATGELFF.

The gene calls are TRBV2 and TRBJ2-7, with D perhaps TRBD2 (5 bases). V was cut by 4 bases and J by 6 bases, with 13 bases left in between. The CDR3 is 13 amino acids. Germline V gene lookup returns CDR1 SNHLY and CDR2 FYNNEI. The CDR3 sequence is CASSGTEFTEQYF. The DNA for the CDR3 is TGTGCCAGCAGTGGGACTGAGTTTACCGAGCAGTACTTC.

Regarding this clone: Other DNA sequences of this sample code for an identical CDR3. The chain is built from TRBV30 and TRBJ1-2; 8 bases line up with TRBD1. V dropped 3 bases and J dropped 4; count of bases not matched to a gene: 4. The V gene's germline CDR1 is GTSNPN and CDR2 SVGIG (reference sequence). This CDR3 has 13 amino acids. The CDR3 nucleotides are TGTGCCTGGAGCCCAGGACAGGGCTATGGCTACACCTTC. This gives the protein CAWSPGQGYGYTF.

The CDR3 protein is CASSLVQGIQETQYF. The CDR3, as DNA: TGTGCCAGCAGCTTAGTACAGGGGATTCAAGAGACCCAGTACTTC. The rearrangement uses TRBV7-2 and TRBJ2-5; 7 nucleotides match TRBD1. Germline V CDR1 and CDR2: SGHTA, FQGNSA. CDR3 length equals 15 residues. The ends lost 1 base at V and 2 bases at J; junction bases unmatched: 4.

About this clone: The sample has other DNA sequences that encode this CDR3 too. The V call is TRBV6-5, the J call TRBJ2-5; a possible D gene is TRBD2 (6 bases). The CDR3 is 13 amino acids. In germline, CDR1 is MNHEY, CDR2 SVGAGI. With 7 bases removed from V and 2 bases from J, the gap between germline ends came to 11 bases. CDR3 DNA sequence: TGTGCCAGCATACAAGCGGGTCAAGAGACCCAGTACTTC. Protein sequence: CASIQAGQETQYF.

This chain links TRBV11-2 with TRBJ2-7; D not certain. The CDR3 contains 14 residues. V lost 0 bases and J 6 bases, leaving 12 bases between the germline ends. Germline V lookup: CDR1 SGHAT, CDR2 FQNNGV. CDR3 sequence (DNA): TGTGCCAGCAGCTTAGATCGCTTCAAGATCGAGCAGTACTTC. It encodes CASSLDRFKIEQYF. Full variable domain (remainder filled in from reference TRBV11-2 and TRBJ2-7): EAGVAQSPRYKIIEKRQSVAFWCNPISGHATLYWYQQILGQGPKLLIQFQNNGVVDDSQLPKDRFSAERLKGVDSTLKIQPAKLEDSAVYLCASSLDRFKIEQYFGPGTRLTVT.

This rearrangement joins TRBV7-9 to TRBJ2-5; D not resolved. The CDR3 contains 11 residues. V was pared by 7 bases and J by 4 bases, with 7 bases between. Germline CDR1 is SEHNR and CDR2 is FQNEAQ (reference sequence). CDR3 nucleotide sequence: TGTGCCAGCACCTATGGAGAGACCCAGTACTTC. Encoded protein: CASTYGETQYF.

This clone was seen once. This rearrangement joins TRBV5-1 to TRBJ2-5; 9 bases are shared with TRBD2. V trimming: 0 bases; J trimming: 4 bases; junction bases outside the gene matches: 10. CDR3 length equals 17 residues. The germline V gene encodes CDR1 SGHRS and CDR2 YFSETQ. Here the CDR3 DNA reads TGCGCCAGCAGCTTGGTTTCGGGCGCAGCGGGAGGAGAGACCCAGTACTTC. As protein: CASSLVSGAAGGETQYF.

The V gene is TRBV27, the J gene TRBJ2-5, with 11 nucleotides matching TRBD2. The CDR3 is 17 amino acids. CDR1 is MNHEY, CDR2 SMNVEV, per germline (reference sequence). J lost 2 bases, V lost 6 bases, and 11 bases had no gene match. The CDR3 region has the DNA TGTGCCAGCAGAGAGAGGCTAGCGGGAGGCGGGCAAGAGACCCAGTACTTC. It specifies CASRERLAGGGQETQYF.

This chain uses TRBV7-2 with TRBJ1-5; D remains unclear. Trimming left V 1 base short and J 8 bases short, with 12 bases between. Germline V lookup: CDR1 SGHTA, CDR2 FQGNSA. CDR3 length: 14 residues. The CDR3 nucleotides read TGTGCCAGCAGCTTAGTTCCGGGTTTGGAGCCCCAGCATTTT. Its translation: CASSLVPGLEPQHF.